This TCR beta chain was captured by sequencing in a study of neoadjuvant nivolumab and ipilimumab in lung cancer. The CDR3 covers 12 residues. Germline CDR1 is MNHNY and CDR2 is SVGAGI (reference sequence). V gave up 6 bases and J gave up 5 bases; unmatched junction bases: 3. A word on this clone: The antigen is undetermined.

The data were produced by immunoSEQ multiplex PCR, yet TCRdb's version contains in-frame clones alone and is incomplete. The sample yields over 7,000 clones, 79% seen once. Broader study findings: Higher pretherapy blood TCR richness went with higher resected-tumor richness. Resected tumors had greater TCR richness and clonality than uninvolved lung. Only a small number of samples underwent TCR sequencing.

This TCR was recovered from an adult with non-small cell lung cancer. This rearrangement joins TRBV6-6 to TRBJ2-7; 8 bases line up with TRBD1. The source was adjacent normal lung tissue, collected after neoadjuvant nivolumab, alone or with ipilimumab, at or shortly before surgery. DNA for the CDR3: TGTGCCAGCAGAAAGACAGGGGACGAGCAGTACTTC. This translates into CASRKTGDEQYF.